These 23 T cell receptor beta chains came from one sample sequenced in a study of tumor T cells in aggressive B-cell lymphoma. TCRdb's copy holds only in-frame clones and misses some; the assay was immunoSEQ multiplex PCR. The data contain several thousand clones, more than 75% of them seen just once; the ten biggest clones take up over 2.5%. Sequenced sample: tumor tissue. These receptors were taken from an adult with diffuse large B cell lymphoma.

This sequence joins TRBV4-3 and TRBJ1-2; TRBD1 matches at 8 bases. J lost 7 bases, V lost 4 bases, and 8 bases had no gene match. The CDR3 consists of 14 residues. The germline gives CDR1 LGHNA, CDR2 YSLEER. CDR3 nucleotides: TGCGCCAGCAGCCCCTGGACAGGGTCGTCTGGCTACACCTTC. Its protein product is CASSPWTGSSGYTF.

The chain has TRBV7-3 and TRBJ2-1, with 11 bases fitting TRBD1. Germline assignment: CDR1 SGHTA and CDR2 FQGTGA. The CDR3 has 16 residues. V gave up 5 bases and J gave up 8 bases; unmatched junction bases: 11. CDR3 nucleotide sequence: TGTGCCAGCAGCCCGCGGACAGGGGGCTTCTTGGATGAGCAGTTCTTC. This encodes CASSPRTGGFLDEQFF.

This clone was counted only a few times. This chain's CDR3 is CASSLLWGGYGYTF. The CDR3 nucleotides read TGTGCCAGCAGTTTACTGTGGGGGGGATATGGCTACACCTTC. The chain employs TRBV28 and TRBJ1-2, with D possibly matching TRBD1 (5 bases). The CDR3 is 14 residues long. CDR1 is MDHEN and CDR2 is SYDVKM in the germline V gene. Trimming took 2 bases from V and 5 from J, leaving 12 bases between them.

V and J are TRBV28 and TRBJ1-6, with D possibly being TRBD1 (5 bases). This CDR3 comprises 15 residues. V lost 6 bases to trimming and J lost 6 bases, with 15 bases between them. Germline lookup yields CDR1 MDHEN and CDR2 SYDVKM. The chain's CDR3 is CASSPGPGGNSPLHF. CDR3 in DNA: TGTGCCAGCAGCCCGGGACCGGGAGGTAATTCACCCCTCCACTTT. The whole variable domain, remainder taken from reference TRBV28 and TRBJ1-6, is DVKVTQSSRYLVKRTGEKVFLECVQDMDHENMFWYRQDPGLGLRLIYFSYDVKMKEKGDIPEGYSVSREKKERFSLILESASTNQTSMYLCASSPGPGGNSPLHFGNGTRLTVT.

The chain recombines TRBV29-1 with TRBJ2-7; TRBD1 is a possible D gene (5 bases). The CDR3 is 14 residues long. Germline CDR1 SQVTM, CDR2 ANQGSEA. Trimming pared 2 bases from V and 0 bases from J, leaving 11 bases between. The DNA of the CDR3 is TGCAGCGTTGAACTGACAGTAAGCTCCTACGAGCAGTACTTC. Protein sequence: CSVELTVSSYEQYF.

The gene calls are TRBV28 and TRBJ2-7; TRBD1 matches at 9 bases. V shed 4 bases, J shed 6 bases, and the junction held 16 bases outside the gene matches. Germline CDR1 is MDHEN and CDR2 is SYDVKM. CDR3 size: 17 residues. DNA of the CDR3: TGTGCCAGCAGTTACGGGACAGGGTCCATGGAACTAGGCGAGCAGTACTTC. This gives the protein CASSYGTGSMELGEQYF.

The chain recombines TRBV28 with TRBJ1-5; tentatively, D is TRBD1 (5 bases). The CDR3 runs 14 residues. Germline CDR1 reads MDHEN; CDR2 reads SYDVKM. V lost 5 bases and J lost 7, with 15 bases in between. The CDR3 protein is CASSIQGLPQPQHF. The CDR3 bases are TGTGCCAGCAGTATCCAGGGATTGCCCCAGCCCCAGCATTTT.

The chain links TRBV30 to TRBJ1-6; 10 bases are a match to TRBD1. The CDR3 has 19 amino acids. The germline gives CDR1 GTSNPN, CDR2 SVGIG (reference sequence). Trimming cost V 1 base and J 1 base; bases outside gene matches: 10. CDR3 sequence reads: CAWSARGTGEPSYNSPLHF. The CDR3 coding sequence is TGTGCCTGGAGTGCACGGGGGACAGGGGAGCCGTCCTATAATTCACCCCTCCACTTT.

V gene TRBV6-5 combines with J gene TRBJ1-1, with D perhaps TRBD1 (5 bases). The CDR3 is made up of 15 amino acids. Germline V gene lookup returns CDR1 MNHEY and CDR2 SVGAGI. V was cut by 2 bases and J by 1 base, with 11 bases left in between. The DNA of the CDR3 is TGTGCCAGCAGTTACAAGGGGAAGGCGAACACTGAAGCTTTCTTT. This encodes CASSYKGKANTEAFF.

A single count supports this clone. The chain carries TRBV7-2 and TRBJ2-3, with 15 nucleotides matching TRBD2. The J segment lost 4 bases and the V segment lost 1 base, leaving 6 bases of the junction unmatched. Germline V gives CDR1 SGHTA, CDR2 FQGNSA. The CDR3 has 18 amino acids. The CDR3 spells CASSLVGGLAGGADTQYF. CDR3 DNA: TGTGCCAGCAGCTTAGTAGGGGGACTAGCGGGAGGCGCAGATACGCAGTATTTT. Looking up the rest from reference TRBV7-2 and TRBJ2-3 gives the full variable domain: GAGVSQSPSNKVTEKGKDVELRCDPISGHTALYWYRQSLGQGLEFLIYFQGNSAPDKSGLPSDRFSAERTGGSVSTLTIQRTQQEDSAVYLCASSLVGGLAGGADTQYFGPGTRLTVL.

This clone was counted a few times. The rearrangement uses TRBV5-1 and TRBJ2-2; 8 bases align to TRBD2. V lost 3 bases, J lost 0 bases, and 7 bases stayed unmatched. The germline V gene encodes CDR1 SGHRS and CDR2 YFSETQ. The CDR3 totals 17 residues. The CDR3 DNA sequence: TGCGCCAGCAGCTATCCTAGCGGGCAGACGAACACCGGGGAGCTGTTTTTT. It specifies CASSYPSGQTNTGELFF.

This rearrangement joins TRBV19 to TRBJ2-5; the match to TRBD2 covers 9 bases. The J call may be in error: the DNA end matches TRBJ2-7 better. This CDR3 region has 16 residues. CDR1 and CDR2 from the germline V gene are LNHDA and SQIVND (reference sequence). CDR3 sequence: CASSSLISGGFYEQYF. The CDR3 bases are TGTGCCAGTAGTTCTCTTATTAGCGGGGGTTTCTACGAGCAGTACTTC.

The CDR3 DNA is TGTGCCAGCTGGGGGACAGGGGGCGGGGATGAGCAGTTCTTC. Translating it yields CASWGTGGGDEQFF. This chain connects TRBV27 to TRBJ2-1; 12 nucleotides line up with TRBD1. Germline CDR1 MNHEY, CDR2 SMNVEV (reference sequence). The V segment lost 8 bases and the J segment 8 bases; nucleotides outside the gene matches: 7. This CDR3 has 14 amino acids.

V is TRBV9 and J is TRBJ1-4; no reliable D call. In germline, CDR1 is SGDLS, CDR2 YYNGEE. The CDR3 has 16 amino acids. V was trimmed by 0 bases and J by 6 bases, leaving 15 bases between them. CDR3 coding DNA: TGTGCCAGCAGCGTAGCTACGACGGGAGCGGATGAAAAACTGTTTTTT. As protein: CASSVATTGADEKLFF.

This chain links TRBV7-9 with TRBJ2-7; 9 bases align to TRBD1. Germline trimming cut 2 bases from V and 4 bases from J; bases unmatched to any gene: 18. Germline V CDR1 and CDR2: SEHNR, FQNEAQ (reference sequence). The CDR3 has 19 residues. The CDR3 here is CASSLWVTDRGLSLYEQYF. The CDR3 DNA is TGTGCCAGCAGCTTATGGGTCACGGACAGGGGCCTCTCTCTTTACGAGCAGTACTTC.

This chain uses TRBV9 with TRBJ2-1, with D possibly TRBD2 on 5 matching bases. V lost 4 bases to trimming and J lost 8 bases, with 16 bases between them. Germline CDR1 is SGDLS and CDR2 is YYNGEE. The CDR3 has 14 residues. CDR3 sequence: CASSPEGLLDEQFF. The CDR3 DNA is TGTGCCAGCAGCCCAGAGGGTCTTTTAGATGAGCAGTTCTTC.

This chain connects TRBV19 to TRBJ2-2; possibly TRBD1 for D (6 bases). Germline-derived CDR1 and CDR2 are LNHDA and SQIVND (reference sequence). V lost 10 bases to trimming and J lost 7 bases, with 13 bases between them. This CDR3 is built from 12 residues. As DNA, the CDR3 is TGTGCCACTGTTCAGGGGCACGGGGAGCTGTTTTTT. Translation gives CATVQGHGELFF.

The chain recombines TRBV5-6 with TRBJ2-7; possibly TRBD1 for D (5 bases). Germline CDR1 is SGHDT and CDR2 is YYEEEE. V lost 1 base and J 2 bases, leaving 10 bases between the germline ends. There are 14 residues in the CDR3. In DNA, the CDR3 is TGTGCCAGCAGCTTGAGAGGCAGGGCCTACGAGCAGTACGTC. Amino acids: CASSLRGRAYEQYV.

The rearrangement uses TRBV7-9 and TRBJ1-4; 9 positions agree with TRBD1. The CDR3 consists of 17 residues. V shed 5 bases, J shed 4 bases, and the junction held 11 bases outside the gene matches. Germline V lookup: CDR1 SEHNR, CDR2 FQNEAQ (reference sequence). The DNA for the CDR3 is TGTGCCAGCAGCCTCCTAACAGGGGGCAGGAATAATGAAAAACTGTTTTTT. It yields the protein CASSLLTGGRNNEKLFF.

The chain joins TRBV30 to TRBJ2-7, with TRBD2 matching 8 bases. The CDR3 sequence is 13 residues long. V dropped 5 bases and J dropped 2; count of bases not matched to a gene: 5. CDR1 and CDR2 (germline): GTSNPN, SVGIG (reference sequence). CDR3 DNA: TGTGCCTGGTCACTAGCGGTTACCTACGAGCAGTACTTC. It translates to CAWSLAVTYEQYF.

The chain recombines TRBV7-2 with TRBJ2-7; 10 nucleotides match TRBD2. The trim removed 5 bases at V and 4 bases at J, leaving 8 bases unmatched. The CDR3 has 15 amino acids. The V gene's germline CDR1 is SGHTA and CDR2 FQGNSA. Here the CDR3 reads CASSLQAGGPYEQYF. The CDR3 DNA reads TGTGCCAGCAGCCTGCAAGCGGGAGGGCCATACGAGCAGTACTTC.

A few counts support this clone. CDR3 sequence reads: CASTKGTETQYF. Written as DNA, the CDR3 is TGTGCCAGCACCAAGGGGACTGAGACCCAGTACTTC. The chain combines TRBV7-9 with TRBJ2-5, with TRBD2 as a possible D gene (6 bases). The CDR3 is 12 amino acids. Germline assignment: CDR1 SEHNR and CDR2 FQNEAQ (reference sequence). Deletions cut 7 bases from V and 5 bases from J, with 11 bases between. The full variable domain, completed using reference TRBV7-9 and TRBJ2-5, is DTGVSQNPRHKITKRGQNVTFRCDPISEHNRLYWYRQTLGQGPEFLTYFQNEAQLEKSRLLSDRFSAERPKGSFSTLEIQRTEQGDSAMYLCASTKGTETQYFGPGTRLLVL.

The CDR3 here is CSASTPGELFF. The CDR3 DNA follows: TGCAGTGCTTCTACCCCCGGGGAGCTGTTTTTT. The chain is built from TRBV20-1 and TRBJ2-2; no clear D. Germline CDR1 reads DFQATT; CDR2 reads SNEGSKA (reference sequence). Trimming cost V 5 bases and J 6 bases, with 7 bases left between them. The CDR3 has 11 amino acids.